The rows below give T cell receptor beta chains drawn from one sample of a study of shared clonotypes between healthy human individuals. TCRdb keeps only in-frame clones here, not all; method: immunoSEQ multiplex PCR. This table holds roughly 1,100,000 clones, roughly 70% found once. Material: memory CD4+ T cells sorted from blood. The receptors derive from a man aged 18 to 29 in good health. Each CDR3 is given with its conserved first and last residue. D genes are given only for firm matches. Clone size is shown for a subset of rows, as once, few, many or a class of expanded clone.

clone_size d_call j_call v_call cdr3_nt cdr3_aa
. TRBD1 TRBJ1-1 TRBV27 TGTGCCAGCAGTTTTGGGACAGGGGGGAATGAAGCTTTCTTT CASSFGTGGNEAFF
few . TRBJ1-2 TRBV4-1 TGCGCCAGCAGCCAAGATCGGGGTTGGGGCTACACCTTC CASSQDRGWGYTF
. . TRBJ2-7 TRBV19 TGTGCCAGTAAGGGGGGGTACGAGCAGTACTTC CASKGGYEQYF
. . TRBJ1-1 TRBV25-1 TGTGCCAGCAGCAACCCGGGGCAAGAAGCTTTCTTT CASSNPGQEAFF
. . TRBJ2-7 TRBV16 TGTGCCAGCAGCCAATCTGAAAGGGGACCCAGTAGCAAGCAGTACTTC CASSQSERGPSSKQYF
. . TRBJ2-7 TRBV4-1 TGCGCCAGCAGCCAAGATTCCGCGACATTGTACGAGCAGTACTTC CASSQDSATLYEQYF
. . TRBJ1-2 TRBV18 TGTGCCAGCTCACCACCGACAGGCTATGGCTACACCTTC CASSPPTGYGYTF
once TRBD1 TRBJ1-4 TRBV19 TGTGCCAGTAGTTGGAGACAGGGCAATGAAAAACTGTTTTTT CASSWRQGNEKLFF
. . TRBJ2-7 TRBV30 TGTGCCTGGAGTGTAGGGGGTGCGCTCTACGAGCAGTACTTC CAWSVGGALYEQYF
. TRBD1 TRBJ1-2 TRBV14 TGTGCCAGCAGCCGTCGGACAGGGGATGGCTACACCTTC CASSRRTGDGYTF
. TRBD2 TRBJ2-5 TRBV6-5 TGTGCCAGCAGCGACGGACTAGCGGGGTATGAGACCCAGTACTTC CASSDGLAGYETQYF
. . TRBJ2-5 TRBV15 TGTGCCACTAGAGGGGGGACTACCTCTGAAGAGACCCAGTACTTC CATRGGTTSEETQYF
. TRBD1 TRBJ1-5 TRBV4-3 TGCGCCAGCAGCCCCGGGACAGGGAGGGGCAGTCAGCCCCAGCATTTT CASSPGTGRGSQPQHF
. . TRBJ2-7 TRBV10-3 TGTGCCACCACCCGGGAAAACCCCCGCGAGCAGTACTTC CATTRENPREQYF
. . TRBJ1-2 TRBV19 TGTGCCAGTAGCAAATACTATGGCTACACCTTC CASSKYYGYTF
few . TRBJ1-6 TRBV1 TGCACCAGCAGCCAAGGCCCCTCGAGAGGGGAAGAAAGCTCCTATAATTCACCCCTCCACTTT CTSSQGPSRGEESSYNSPLHF
. . TRBJ1-3 TRBV2 TGTGCCAGCAAGGGTTACTCTGGAAACACCATATATTTT CASKGYSGNTIYF
. TRBD1 TRBJ2-7 TRBV7-9 TGTGCCAGCAGCTTATCGACAGGGGGCCCCTACGAGCAGTACTTC CASSLSTGGPYEQYF
few . TRBJ2-2 TRBV5-1 TGCGCCAGCAGCTTAAGAACAGGGTCTACGGGGGAGCTGTTTTTT CASSLRTGSTGELFF
. . TRBJ2-1 TRBV7-9 TGTGCCAGCAGCCTCGGGCAAAACAATGAGCAGTTCTTC CASSLGQNNEQFF
once . TRBJ2-7 TRBV9 TGTGCCAGCAGCGTAGCCGGGACTGGTATTGGGGAGCAGTACTTC CASSVAGTGIGEQYF
. TRBD1 TRBJ1-4 TRBV5-4 TGTGCCAGCAGCTCAAGACTGACGGGACAGGGAGGAGAAAAACTGTTTTTT CASSSRLTGQGGEKLFF
many . TRBJ1-3 TRBV6-1 TGTGCCAGCAGTGAGGGGGCGAAAGGAAACACCATATATTTT CASSEGAKGNTIYF
. TRBD1 TRBJ2-1 TRBV9 TGTGCCAGCAGCTTCAGCCAGGGGGCCAATGAGCAGTTCTTC CASSFSQGANEQFF
few . TRBJ2-7 TRBV11-2 TGTGCCAGCAGCTTAGATAGAGTCAGATCCTACGAGCAGTACTTC CASSLDRVRSYEQYF
. TRBD2 TRBJ2-2 TRBV13 TGTGCCAGCAGCCCCGGGGCAAGCGGGGGCCACACCGGGGAGCTGTTTTTT CASSPGASGGHTGELFF
. . TRBJ1-1 TRBV5-1 TGCGCCAGCAGCGGGAGGACAGACCTCACTGAAGCTTTCTTT CASSGRTDLTEAFF
. . TRBJ2-3 TRBV7-6 TGTGCCAGCAGCTTAAACCCCACAGATACGCAGTATTTT CASSLNPTDTQYF
. . TRBJ1-3 TRBV12-5 TGTGCTAGTGGTAAGGTGGACTCTGGAAACACCATATATTTT CASGKVDSGNTIYF
. TRBD1 TRBJ2-7 TRBV23-1 TGCGCCAGCAGTCAATCCCGGACAGGGGGTTCCTCCTACGAGCAGTACTTC CASSQSRTGGSSYEQYF
. . TRBJ2-1 TRBV6-1 TGTGCCAGCAGACGGGGTCAACAGGGAGCCAATGAGCAGTTCTTC CASRRGQQGANEQFF
. . TRBJ2-1 TRBV6-5 TGTGCCAGCAAGCTAGGGTACAATGAGCAGTTCTTC CASKLGYNEQFF
. . TRBJ2-1 TRBV10-3 TGTGCCGCTGGGGCGTCCTACAATGAGCAGTTCTTC CAAGASYNEQFF
. . TRBJ2-1 TRBV6-5 TGTGCCAGCATGACGGGAGTAAGTAGGGGGGAGCAGTTCTTC CASMTGVSRGEQFF
. . TRBJ1-4 TRBV15 TGTGCCACCAGCAGAGCCGCCCTCATCGCAACTAATGAAAAACTGTTTTTT CATSRAALIATNEKLFF
. . TRBJ2-5 TRBV7-9 TGTGCCAGCAGCTTGCAGCTTTCGCAAGAGACCCAGTACTTC CASSLQLSQETQYF
. . TRBJ2-4 TRBV5-1 TGCGCCAGCAGCTTGGCCGGCAGGTTAGCCAAAAACATTCAGTACTTC CASSLAGRLAKNIQYF
. . TRBJ1-1 TRBV6-6 TGTGCCAGCAGTTCGATGAAGCGAATGAACACTGAAGCTTTCTTT CASSSMKRMNTEAFF
. TRBD1 TRBJ2-4 TRBV5-1 TGCGCCAGCAGCCGCGAATCGACAGGGGATAACAAAAACATTCAGTACTTC CASSRESTGDNKNIQYF
. . TRBJ2-7 TRBV2 TGTGCCAGCAGTGAACACCCGAACGAGCAGTACTTC CASSEHPNEQYF
. . TRBJ2-7 TRBV9 TGTGCCAGCAGCCCGCAAGGTCGCAGTTACTACGAGCAGTACTTC CASSPQGRSYYEQYF
. TRBD2 TRBJ2-5 TRBV5-4 TGTGCCAGCAGCCCTTCCGGGACTAGCGGGATGGAGACCCAGTACTTC CASSPSGTSGMETQYF
. TRBD1 TRBJ1-5 TRBV19 TGTGCCACCTCTACAGGGGGCTTAGATAGCAATCAGCCCCAGCATTTT CATSTGGLDSNQPQHF
few . TRBJ2-5 TRBV5-6 TGTGCCAGCAGCGCTGGACGGGGATTCGGAGAGACCCAGTACTTC CASSAGRGFGETQYF
. TRBD1 TRBJ1-1 TRBV4-1 TGCGCCAGCAGCGAAACAGGGGGGACTGAAGCTTTCTTT CASSETGGTEAFF
. TRBD1 TRBJ2-7 TRBV30 TGTGCCTGGAGTGCCGGGACAGGGGGCAACTACGAGCAGTACTTC CAWSAGTGGNYEQYF
. . TRBJ2-1 TRBV28 TGTGCCAGCACCCCACCGGGAACCTACAATGAGCAGTTCTTC CASTPPGTYNEQFF
. TRBD2 TRBJ2-7 TRBV7-8 TGTGCCAGCAGCCCCAAAGCGGGGGCGCGGGAGCAGTACTTC CASSPKAGAREQYF
. . TRBJ1-2 TRBV28 TGTGCCAGCACCCCGGGGTGGGACCGATATGGCTACACCTTC CASTPGWDRYGYTF
. TRBD1 TRBJ2-7 TRBV10-3 TGTGCCATCAGGAGGGGACAGTCCTACGAGCAGTACTTC CAIRRGQSYEQYF
. . TRBJ2-1 TRBV9 TGTGCCAGCAGCGCTCGGACCCTCTCCTACAATGAGCAGTTCTTC CASSARTLSYNEQFF
few . TRBJ1-1 TRBV20-1 TGCAGTGCTTTTTTTAGGGTTGAAGCTTTCTTT CSAFFRVEAFF
. . TRBJ2-7 TRBV11-2 TGTGCCAGCAGCTTAGGGGGCGCCAGGAAGTACTTC CASSLGGARKYF
. TRBD1 TRBJ1-1 TRBV5-1 TGCGCCAGCAGCTCGGACAGGGGGCTTTACGGTGAAGCTTTCTTT CASSSDRGLYGEAFF